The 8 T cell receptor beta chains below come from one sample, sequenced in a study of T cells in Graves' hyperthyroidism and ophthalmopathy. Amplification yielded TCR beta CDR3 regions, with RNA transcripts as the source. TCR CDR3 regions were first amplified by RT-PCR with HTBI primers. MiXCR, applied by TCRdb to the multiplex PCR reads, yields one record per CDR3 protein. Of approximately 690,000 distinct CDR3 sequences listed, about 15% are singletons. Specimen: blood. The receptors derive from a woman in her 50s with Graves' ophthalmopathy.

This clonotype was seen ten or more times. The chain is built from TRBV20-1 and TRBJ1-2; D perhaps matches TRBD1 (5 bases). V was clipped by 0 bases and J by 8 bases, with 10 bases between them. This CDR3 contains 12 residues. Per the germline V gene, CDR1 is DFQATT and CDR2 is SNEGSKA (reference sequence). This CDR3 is CSARDLGDGYTF. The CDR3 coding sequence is TGCAGTGCTAGAGATCTGGGGGACGGCTACACCTTC.

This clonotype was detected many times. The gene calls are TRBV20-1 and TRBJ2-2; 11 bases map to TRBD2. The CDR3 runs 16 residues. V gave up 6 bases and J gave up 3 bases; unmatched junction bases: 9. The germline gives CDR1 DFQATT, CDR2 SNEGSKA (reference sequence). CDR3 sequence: CSAKTIAGGDTGELFF. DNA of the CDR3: TGCAGTGCAAAGACGATAGCGGGAGGGGACACCGGGGAGCTGTTTTTT.

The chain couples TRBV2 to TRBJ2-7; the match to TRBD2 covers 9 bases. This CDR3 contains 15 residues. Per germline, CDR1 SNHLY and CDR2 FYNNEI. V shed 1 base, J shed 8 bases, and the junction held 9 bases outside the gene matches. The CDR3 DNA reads TGTGCCAGCAGTGAAGAGGGGCCTAGCGGGACGCAGCAGTACTTC. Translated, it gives CASSEEGPSGTQQYF. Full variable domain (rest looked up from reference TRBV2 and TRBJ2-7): EPEVTQTPSHQVTQMGQEVILRCVPISNHLYFYWYRQILGQKVEFLVSFYNNEISEKSEIFDDQFSVERPDGSNFTLKIRSTKLEDSAMYFCASSEEGPSGTQQYFGPGTRLTVT.

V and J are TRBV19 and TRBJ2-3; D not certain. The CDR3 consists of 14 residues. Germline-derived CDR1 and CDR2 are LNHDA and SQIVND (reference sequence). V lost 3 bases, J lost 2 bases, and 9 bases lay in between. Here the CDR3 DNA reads TGTGCCAGTAGTATCGGAATCCACACAGATACGCAGTATTTT. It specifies CASSIGIHTDTQYF.

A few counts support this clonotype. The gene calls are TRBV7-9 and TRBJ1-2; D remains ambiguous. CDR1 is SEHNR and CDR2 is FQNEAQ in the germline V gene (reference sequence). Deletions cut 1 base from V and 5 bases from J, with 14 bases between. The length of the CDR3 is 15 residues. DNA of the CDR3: TGTGCCAGCAGCTTAGGTCAGGTTAATTTTTATGGCTACACCTTC. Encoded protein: CASSLGQVNFYGYTF.

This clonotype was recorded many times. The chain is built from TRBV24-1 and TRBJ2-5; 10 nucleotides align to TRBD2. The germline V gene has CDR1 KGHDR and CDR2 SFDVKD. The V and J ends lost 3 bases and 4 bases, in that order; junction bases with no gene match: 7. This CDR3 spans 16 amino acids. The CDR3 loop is CATSDPIAGGGETQYF. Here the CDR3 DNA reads TGTGCCACCAGTGATCCTATAGCGGGAGGTGGAGAGACCCAGTACTTC.

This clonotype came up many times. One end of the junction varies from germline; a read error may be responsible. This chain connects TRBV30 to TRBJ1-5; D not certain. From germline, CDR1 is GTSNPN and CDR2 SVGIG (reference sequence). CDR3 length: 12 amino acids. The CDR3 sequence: CAWSEPNLPQHF. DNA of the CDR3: TGTGCCTGGAGTGAGCCCAATCTGCCCCAGCATTTT.

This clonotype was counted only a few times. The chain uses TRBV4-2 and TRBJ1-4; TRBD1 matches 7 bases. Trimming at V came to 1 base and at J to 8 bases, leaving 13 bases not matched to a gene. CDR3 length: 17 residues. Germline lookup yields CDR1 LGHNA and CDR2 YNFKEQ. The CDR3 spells CASSQGGRQGVGEKLFF. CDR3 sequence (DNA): TGTGCCAGCAGCCAAGGCGGCCGACAGGGCGTTGGGGAAAAACTGTTTTTT.